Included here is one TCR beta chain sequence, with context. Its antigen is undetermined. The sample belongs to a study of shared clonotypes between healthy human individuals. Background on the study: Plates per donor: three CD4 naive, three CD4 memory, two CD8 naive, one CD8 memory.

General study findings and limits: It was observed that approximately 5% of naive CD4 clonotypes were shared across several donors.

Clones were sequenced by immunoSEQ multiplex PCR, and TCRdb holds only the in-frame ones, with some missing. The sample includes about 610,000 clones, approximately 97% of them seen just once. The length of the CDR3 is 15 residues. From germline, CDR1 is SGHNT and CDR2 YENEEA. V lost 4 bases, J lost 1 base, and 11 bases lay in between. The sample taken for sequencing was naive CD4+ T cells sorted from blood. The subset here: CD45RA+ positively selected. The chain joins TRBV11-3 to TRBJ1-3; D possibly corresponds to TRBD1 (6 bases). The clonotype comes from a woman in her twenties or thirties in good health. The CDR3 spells CASSSPTGSGNTIYF. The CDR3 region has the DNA TGTGCCAGCAGCTCTCCCACAGGGTCTGGAAACACCATATATTTT.